The source of this TCR beta chain is a study of regulatory T cells in long-lasting Graves disease. The CDR3 is made up of 15 amino acids. Germline V lookup: CDR1 LGHDT, CDR2 YNNKEL (reference sequence). The V and J ends lost 3 bases and 1 base respectively, with 12 bases between them. Library construction for TCR beta used iRepertoire HTBI primers and Arm-PCR of CDR3 regions. Authors' analysis steps: Identification across samples found more than 55 TRBV and some 13 TRBJ segments. A single record per CDR3 protein comes from TCRdb applying MiXCR to the multiplex PCR reads. TCRdb's processing, not the authors' own work, is the source of the V and J calls. The profile shows approximately 350,000 distinct CDR3 sequences, roughly 25% of them singletons. The time point denotes: persistent/refractory GD, antithyroid drugs over 5 years with positive TRAb. PBMC-extracted RNA yielded the TCR library. It was American Thyroid Association guidelines that determined Graves' disease diagnosis.

J is TRBJ1-1 and V is TRBV3-1; no firm D call. Here the sequenced sample was peripheral blood mononuclear cells (PBMCs), taken when the disease was refractory, from a patient treated with antithyroid drugs. The sequence was collected from a woman aged 35 to 49 with Graves disease. CDR3 in DNA: TGTGCCAGCAGCCAGTTTGGCGGGAGGAACACTGAAGCTTTCTTT. This gives the protein CASSQFGGRNTEAFF.